The T cell receptor (beta chain) described here comes from a study of T-cell reconstitution after alpha-beta-depleted transplantation in children. Germline values: CDR1 SGHRS, CDR2 YFSETQ. The CDR3 is 16 residues long. V lost 0 bases and J 3 bases, leaving 15 bases between the germline ends. Unique molecular identifiers featured in how the TCRbeta library was prepared. One entry per CDR3 protein results from TCRdb running MiXCR on the PCR reads. The table records hundreds of thousands of distinct CDR3 sequences, approximately 12% of them present only once. General study results and limits: Surviving recipient T cells and thymic progenitors produced the high day-60 TCRbeta diversity seen in some patients. Among T cells one year after transplant, newly produced cells accounted for most counts and diversity. Approximately two months post-transplant, alpha-beta T cells reportedly originated from several hundred expanded graft clones.

Note on this clonotype: Its antigen is undetermined.

This sample comprised PBMCs, mostly from graft donor cells, obtained 360 days after TCRalphabeta/CD19-depleted stem cell transplant. The chain is built from TRBV5-1 and TRBJ2-5; D may be TRBD2 (5 bases). The sequence came from a male patient between 5 and 17 years old who had a stem cell transplant for acute myeloid leukemia, so the T cells may come from the graft donor. The CDR3 region has the DNA TGCGCCAGCAGCTTGGGTAATTGGGAGTCCAAAGAGACCCAGTACTTC. As protein: CASSLGNWESKETQYF.